The 15 T cell receptor beta chains reported below all come from one sample, sequenced in a study of cytomegalovirus exposure and HLA in healthy donors. This PCR relied on a set of 60 Vbeta primers and 13 Jbeta primers. TCRdb's copy holds only in-frame clones and misses some; the assay was immunoSEQ multiplex PCR. In the table there are more than 45,000 clones, about two thirds of which are singletons. The material sequenced was PBMCs. The receptors come from a woman aged 60-75 years in good health and CMV-seropositive.

J is TRBJ1-1 and V is TRBV15; D uncertain. Trimming removed 5 bases at V and 1 base at J, with 14 bases between. In germline, CDR1 is LNHNV, CDR2 YYDKDF (reference sequence). This CDR3 is built from 15 residues. The CDR3, as DNA: TGTGCCACCAGCGAGAACGTTGGCGGGAACACTGAAGCTTTCTTT. This codes for CATSENVGGNTEAFF.

The chain joins TRBV7-2 to TRBJ1-4; D remains ambiguous. CDR1 SGHTA and CDR2 FQGNSA come from the germline V gene. The CDR3 has 16 amino acids. The V end lost 1 base, the J end lost 7 bases, and 16 bases lay between the germline ends. The CDR3 DNA sequence: TGTGCCAGCAGCTTAGTGAGCGGCCTGGAGGGTGAAAAACTGTTTTTT. Protein: CASSLVSGLEGEKLFF.

This chain joins TRBV14 and TRBJ1-1; D ambiguous. Trimming took 3 bases from V and 0 from J, leaving 11 bases between them. This CDR3 region has 15 residues. CDR1 and CDR2 from the germline V gene are SGHDN and FVKESK. The CDR3 coding sequence is TGTGCCAGCAGCCACCCTTTGGCACTGAACACTGAAGCTTTCTTT. The encoded protein is CASSHPLALNTEAFF.

This chain links TRBV18 with TRBJ2-7; a weak D match, TRBD2 (7 bases). Between the trimmed V and J ends, which lost 0 bases and 7 bases, there was a span of 16 bases. The CDR3 loop spans 15 amino acids. CDR1 KGHSH and CDR2 LQKENI come from the germline V gene. The CDR3 nucleotides are TGTGCCAGCTCACCACCGGAGGGGGGGCAGAAAGAGCAGTACTTC. Translated, it gives CASSPPEGGQKEQYF. The entire variable domain, with the rest obtained from reference TRBV18 and TRBJ2-7, is as follows: NAGVMQNPRHLVRRRGQEARLRCSPMKGHSHVYWYRQLPEEGLKFMVYLQKENIIDESGMPKERFSAEFPKEGPSILRIQQVVRGDSAAYFCASSPPEGGQKEQYFGPGTRLTVT.

The rearrangement uses TRBV7-2 and TRBJ1-6, with 7 bases that match TRBD1. This CDR3 contains 14 residues. V was clipped by 3 bases and J by 7 bases; unmatched bases: 3. Germline V gene lookup returns CDR1 SGHTA and CDR2 FQGNSA. CDR3 residues: CASSLGQSNSPLHF. CDR3 DNA sequence: TGTGCCAGCAGCTTGGGACAGTCGAATTCACCCCTCCACTTT.

V and J are TRBV2 and TRBJ1-2, with no clear D. Germline loops: CDR1 SNHLY, CDR2 FYNNEI. There are 14 residues in the CDR3. Trimming removed 3 bases at V and 7 bases at J, with 15 bases between. The CDR3 DNA reads as TGTGCCAGCAGTGACGTTAGGCCGTCAGGTGGCTACACCTTC. It translates to CASSDVRPSGGYTF.

V gene TRBV19 combines with J gene TRBJ2-7; 10 bases line up with TRBD2. Losses at the gene ends were 3 bases for V and 1 base for J; bases not matched to a gene: 3. In germline, CDR1 is LNHDA, CDR2 SQIVND (reference sequence). This CDR3 has 15 amino acids. This CDR3 reads CASSILAGASYEQYF. Written as DNA, the CDR3 is TGTGCCAGTAGTATTCTAGCGGGGGCATCCTACGAGCAGTACTTC.

This rearrangement joins TRBV19 to TRBJ2-7; tentative D call: TRBD1 (6 bases). The CDR3 is 13 residues long. Germline V lookup: CDR1 LNHDA, CDR2 SQIVND (reference sequence). Deletions cut 5 bases from V and 2 bases from J, with 10 bases between. The CDR3 DNA reads as TGTGCCAGTAGTGGGGGCGGAACCTACGAGCAGTACTTC. Translated: CASSGGGTYEQYF.

The V gene is TRBV7-3, the J gene TRBJ2-7; 8 bases fit TRBD1. Germline V gives CDR1 SGHTA, CDR2 FQGTGA. The CDR3 is 14 amino acids. The junction had 8 bases not matched to a gene; V was cut back by 5 bases and J by 5 bases. CDR3 DNA sequence: TGTGCCAGCAGCCTAGACAGGGGTAGCCACGAGCAGTACTTC. Translated, it gives CASSLDRGSHEQYF.

The chain joins TRBV28 to TRBJ2-4; 8 bases align to TRBD1. The CDR3 runs to 15 residues. J was trimmed by 3 bases and V by 6 bases; bases with no gene match: 7. Germline V gene lookup returns CDR1 MDHEN and CDR2 SYDVKM. CDR3: CASSRTGIDKNIQYF. In nucleotides, the CDR3 is TGTGCCAGCAGCAGGACAGGGATTGACAAAAACATTCAGTACTTC.

The chain uses TRBV10-3 and TRBJ1-3; a possible D gene is TRBD1 (5 bases). The V gene lost 4 bases and the J gene lost 3 bases, with 7 bases spanning the gap. Germline lookup yields CDR1 ENHRY and CDR2 SYGVKD. CDR3 length: 13 residues. Here the CDR3 reads CAISAQGGNTIYF. CDR3 DNA sequence: TGTGCCATCAGTGCGCAGGGTGGAAACACCATATATTTT.

This chain uses TRBV7-9 with TRBJ1-2; the D gene is possibly TRBD1 (6 bases). The CDR3 totals 17 residues. V gave up 2 bases and J gave up 0 bases, with 16 bases separating them. From germline, CDR1 is SEHNR and CDR2 FQNEAQ (reference sequence). The CDR3 DNA sequence: TGTGCCAGCAGCTTATGGTGGACAGCCACTACTAACTATGGCTACACCTTC. Translating it yields CASSLWWTATTNYGYTF.

The genes are TRBV25-1 and TRBJ1-1; 7 bases fit TRBD1. Germline assignment: CDR1 MGHDK and CDR2 SYGVNS. The length of the CDR3 is 15 residues. Unmatched junction bases numbered 10, after V lost 6 bases and J lost 3 bases. The CDR3 protein is CASSAIRGTDTEAFF. The CDR3 coding sequence is TGTGCCAGCAGCGCAATAAGAGGGACAGACACTGAAGCTTTCTTT.

V gene TRBV19 combines with J gene TRBJ2-1; a possible D gene is TRBD2 (7 bases). Trimming removed 1 base from V and 6 bases from J, with 16 bases in between. Germline V gene data show CDR1 as LNHDA and CDR2 as SQIVND (reference sequence). The CDR3 contains 16 residues. CDR3 sequence (DNA): TGTGCCAGTAGTATAGGCGAGACGGGGGGCAGCAATGAGCAGTTCTTC. Translated: CASSIGETGGSNEQFF.

This clone was observed a handful of times. The rearrangement uses TRBV15 and TRBJ2-7, with 7 bases lining up with TRBD1. This CDR3 contains 16 residues. Germline V gene lookup returns CDR1 LNHNV and CDR2 YYDKDF (reference sequence). V was pared by 0 bases and J by 7 bases, with 12 bases of the junction left unmatched. The DNA for the CDR3 is TGTGCCACCAGCAGAGAAAGGACAGGTCAAACGGTAGAGCAGTACTTC. Amino acids: CATSRERTGQTVEQYF. Supplemented by reference TRBV15 and TRBJ2-7, the full variable domain reads DAMVIQNPRYQVTQFGKPVTLSCSQTLNHNVMYWYQQKSSQAPKLLFHYYDKDFNNEADTPDNFQSRRPNTSFCFLDIRSPGLGDTAMYLCATSRERTGQTVEQYFGPGTRLTVT.